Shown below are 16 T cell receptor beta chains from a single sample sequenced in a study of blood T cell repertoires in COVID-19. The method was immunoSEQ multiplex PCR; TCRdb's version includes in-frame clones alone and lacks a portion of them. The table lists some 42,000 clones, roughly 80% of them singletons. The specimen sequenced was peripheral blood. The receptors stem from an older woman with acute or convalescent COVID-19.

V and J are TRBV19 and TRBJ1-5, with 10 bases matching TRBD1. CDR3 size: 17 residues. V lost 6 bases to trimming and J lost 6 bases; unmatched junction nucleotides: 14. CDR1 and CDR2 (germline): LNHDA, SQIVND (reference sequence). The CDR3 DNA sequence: TGTGCCAGTAGCCAAACCCCGGGACAGGGGTTGACTCAGCCCCAGCATTTT. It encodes CASSQTPGQGLTQPQHF.

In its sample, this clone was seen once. Here the CDR3 DNA reads TGCGCCAGCAGCTTGGCAGTGGGACAGGGAAACTCACCCCTCCACTTT. This encodes CASSLAVGQGNSPLHF. This chain connects TRBV5-1 to TRBJ1-6; 9 nucleotides align to TRBD1. The V segment lost 0 bases and the J segment 10 bases; nucleotides outside the gene matches: 8. CDR1 is SGHRS, CDR2 YFSETQ, per germline. There are 16 residues in the CDR3.

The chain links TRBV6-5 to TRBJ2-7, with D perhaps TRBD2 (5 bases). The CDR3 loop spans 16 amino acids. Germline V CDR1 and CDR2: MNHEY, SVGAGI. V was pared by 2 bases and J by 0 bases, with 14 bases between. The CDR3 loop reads CASSYGSSRSSYEQYF. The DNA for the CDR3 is TGTGCCAGCAGTTACGGGTCTAGCCGGAGCTCCTACGAGCAGTACTTC.

CDR3 residues: CASRGQGLITEAFF. The DNA for the CDR3 is TGTGCCAGCAGGGGACAGGGACTGATCACTGAAGCTTTCTTT. This chain joins TRBV6-6 and TRBJ1-1; 9 bases align to TRBD1. Trimming removed 6 bases from V and 4 bases from J; junction bases left unmatched: 6. Per the germline V gene, CDR1 is MNHNY and CDR2 is SVGAGI (reference sequence). The CDR3 is 14 amino acids.

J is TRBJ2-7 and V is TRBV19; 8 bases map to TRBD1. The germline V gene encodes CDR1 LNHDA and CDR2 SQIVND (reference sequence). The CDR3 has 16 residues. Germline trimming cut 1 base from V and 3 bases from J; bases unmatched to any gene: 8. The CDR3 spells CASSIGSDRGYYEQYF. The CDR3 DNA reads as TGTGCCAGTAGTATAGGCTCAGACAGGGGATACTACGAGCAGTACTTC.

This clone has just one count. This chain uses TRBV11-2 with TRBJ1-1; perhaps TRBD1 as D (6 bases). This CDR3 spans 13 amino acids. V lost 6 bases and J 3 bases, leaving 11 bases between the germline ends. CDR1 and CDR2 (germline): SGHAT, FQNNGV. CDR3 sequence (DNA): TGTGCCAGCAGACCTACAGGGCACACTGAAGCTTTCTTT. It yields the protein CASRPTGHTEAFF.

CDR3 loop: CASRRTGVNEQFF. The CDR3 DNA is TGTGCCAGCAGGAGGACAGGGGTCAATGAGCAGTTCTTC. This sequence joins TRBV5-6 and TRBJ2-1, with 9 bases that match TRBD1. Germline V gene sequence: CDR1 SGHDT, CDR2 YYEEEE. V was clipped by 5 bases and J by 6 bases; unmatched bases: 3. The CDR3 extends over 13 amino acids.

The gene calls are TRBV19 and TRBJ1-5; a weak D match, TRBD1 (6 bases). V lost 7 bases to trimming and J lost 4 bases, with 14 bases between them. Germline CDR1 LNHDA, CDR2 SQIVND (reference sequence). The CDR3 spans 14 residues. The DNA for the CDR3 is TGTGCCAGTACAAGAGGGGGAGCGAATCAGCCCCAGCATTTT. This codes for CASTRGGANQPQHF.

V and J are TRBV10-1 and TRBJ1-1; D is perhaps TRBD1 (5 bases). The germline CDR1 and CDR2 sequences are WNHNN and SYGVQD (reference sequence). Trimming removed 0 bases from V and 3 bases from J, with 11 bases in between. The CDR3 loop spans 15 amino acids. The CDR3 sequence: CASSESGALDTEAFF. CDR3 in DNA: TGCGCCAGCAGTGAGTCAGGGGCGTTGGACACTGAAGCTTTCTTT.

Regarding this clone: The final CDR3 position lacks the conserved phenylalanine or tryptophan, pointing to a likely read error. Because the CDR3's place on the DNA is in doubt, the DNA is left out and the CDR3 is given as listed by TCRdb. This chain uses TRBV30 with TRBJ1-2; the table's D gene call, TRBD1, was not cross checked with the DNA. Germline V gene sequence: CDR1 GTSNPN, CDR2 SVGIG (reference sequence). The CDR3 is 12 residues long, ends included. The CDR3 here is CAWSFPGQGLVG.

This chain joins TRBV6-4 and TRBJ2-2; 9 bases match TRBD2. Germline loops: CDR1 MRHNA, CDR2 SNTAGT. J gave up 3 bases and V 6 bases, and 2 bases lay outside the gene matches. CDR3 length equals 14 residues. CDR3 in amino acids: CASRKRGDTGELFF. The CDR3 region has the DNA TGTGCCAGCAGAAAGCGGGGGGACACCGGGGAGCTGTTTTTT.

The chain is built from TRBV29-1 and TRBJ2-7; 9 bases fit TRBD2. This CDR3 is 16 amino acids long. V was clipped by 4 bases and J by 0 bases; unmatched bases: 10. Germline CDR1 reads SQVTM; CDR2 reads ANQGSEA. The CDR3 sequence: CSVGGASGTSSYEQYF. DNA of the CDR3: TGCAGCGTTGGTGGAGCTAGCGGGACTAGCTCCTACGAGCAGTACTTC.

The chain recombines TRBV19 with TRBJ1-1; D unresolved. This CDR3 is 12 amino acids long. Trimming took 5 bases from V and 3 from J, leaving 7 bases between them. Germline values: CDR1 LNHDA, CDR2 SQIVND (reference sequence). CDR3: CASSYYDTEAFF. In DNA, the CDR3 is TGTGCCAGTAGTTACTACGACACTGAAGCTTTCTTT. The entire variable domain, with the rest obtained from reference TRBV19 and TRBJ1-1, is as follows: DGGITQSPKYLFRKEGQNVTLSCEQNLNHDAMYWYRQDPGQGLRLIYYSQIVNDFQKGDIAEGYSVSREKKESFPLTVTSAQKNPTAFYLCASSYYDTEAFFGQGTRLTVV.

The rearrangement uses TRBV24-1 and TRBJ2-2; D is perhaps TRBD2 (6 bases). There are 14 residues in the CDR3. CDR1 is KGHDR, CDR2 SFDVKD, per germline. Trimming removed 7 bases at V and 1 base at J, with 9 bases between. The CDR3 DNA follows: TGTGCCACCAGAGGGCGGGAGAACACCGGGGAGCTGTTTTTT. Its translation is CATRGRENTGELFF.

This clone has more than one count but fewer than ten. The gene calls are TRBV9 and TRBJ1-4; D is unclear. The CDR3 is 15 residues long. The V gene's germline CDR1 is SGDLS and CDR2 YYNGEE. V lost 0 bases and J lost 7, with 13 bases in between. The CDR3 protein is CASSVGSRDGEKLFF. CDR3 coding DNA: TGTGCCAGCAGCGTAGGATCGAGGGATGGTGAAAAACTGTTTTTT.

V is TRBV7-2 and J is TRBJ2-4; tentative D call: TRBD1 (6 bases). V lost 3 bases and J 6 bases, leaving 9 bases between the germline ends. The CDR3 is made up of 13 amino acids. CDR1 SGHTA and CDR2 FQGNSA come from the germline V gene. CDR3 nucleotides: TGTGCCAGCAGCTTGGACAGAAGAAACATTCAGTACTTC. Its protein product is CASSLDRRNIQYF.